The rows below give T cell receptor beta chains drawn from one sample of a study of PD-1 blockade in classical Hodgkin lymphoma. Profiled with immunoSEQ multiplex PCR; TCRdb holds only in-frame clones, not every one. The sample yields 85,000 to 90,000 clones, roughly nine tenths seen once. Source: peripheral blood mononuclear cells (PBMCs), taken before the fourth cycle of nivolumab. These receptors all come from a human donor with classical Hodgkin lymphoma. The CDR3 runs from the conserved cysteine through the conserved F or W. The order of the fields is D gene, clone size, CDR3 length, V gene, J gene, CDR3 DNA, CDR3 protein. A D gene is named only where the DNA matches it firmly. Clone size, where shown, is once, few, many, or a class for clones that have expanded.

TRBD2	-	16	TRBV30	TRBJ2-1	TGTGCCTGGAGTCTCTGGGCTTTGAGCGGGGCGGATGAGCAGTTCTTC	CAWSLWALSGADEQFF
-	-	15	TRBV7-2	TRBJ2-3	TGTGCCAGCAGCTTAGCGCTGATCGGCACAGATACGCAGTATTTT	CASSLALIGTDTQYF
TRBD1	-	15	TRBV29-1	TRBJ1-1	TGCAGCGTTTCACCTCCTGAGGGGGCCTGGGCTGAAGCTTTCTTT	CSVSPPEGAWAEAFF
-	-	14	TRBV5-1	TRBJ1-1	TGCGCCAGCAGCCCTCTGACAGACGGGACTGAAGCTTTCTTT	CASSPLTDGTEAFF
-	-	15	TRBV19	TRBJ2-1	TGTGCCAGTACCTCGGGGATACTCTCCTACAATGAGCAGTTCTTC	CASTSGILSYNEQFF
TRBD2	-	14	TRBV4-2	TRBJ2-2	TGTGCCAGCAGAGTAGCGGGGTTAGGCGGGGAGCTGTTTTTT	CASRVAGLGGELFF
-	few	14	TRBV25-1	TRBJ1-6	TGTGCCAGCAGTGAACCTTCCCCTAATTCACCCCTCCACTTT	CASSEPSPNSPLHF
TRBD2	-	17	TRBV4-3	TRBJ2-2	TGCGCCAGCAGCCATGGGAGGGCGGGACGTAACACCGGGGAGCTGTTTTTT	CASSHGRAGRNTGELFF
TRBD1	few	16	TRBV7-9	TRBJ1-1	TGTGCCAGCAGCTTAGTAAGACAGGGACTGAGGTCGGAAGCTTTCTTT	CASSLVRQGLRSEAFF
-	once	20	TRBV30	TRBJ2-3	TGTGCCTGGAGTGGGCTGGGAGCCAGCCGCGGGGTATCTAGCACAGATACGCAGTATTTT	CAWSGLGASRGVSSTDTQYF
-	-	13	TRBV27	TRBJ1-1	TGTGCCAGCAGTTTAGGAGGGAACACTGAAGCTTTCTTT	CASSLGGNTEAFF
-	-	14	TRBV2	TRBJ2-3	TGTGCCAGCAGTGGGAGGGGGTTCGAAGATACGCAGTATTTT	CASSGRGFEDTQYF
-	-	15	TRBV4-2	TRBJ2-7	TGTGCCAGCAGCCAAGGAGTAGGCTCGTTCGGCGAGCAGTACTTC	CASSQGVGSFGEQYF
-	-	13	TRBV29-1	TRBJ1-5	TGCAGCGTTTCGGGGGGGGGAAATCAGCCCCAGCATTTT	CSVSGGGNQPQHF